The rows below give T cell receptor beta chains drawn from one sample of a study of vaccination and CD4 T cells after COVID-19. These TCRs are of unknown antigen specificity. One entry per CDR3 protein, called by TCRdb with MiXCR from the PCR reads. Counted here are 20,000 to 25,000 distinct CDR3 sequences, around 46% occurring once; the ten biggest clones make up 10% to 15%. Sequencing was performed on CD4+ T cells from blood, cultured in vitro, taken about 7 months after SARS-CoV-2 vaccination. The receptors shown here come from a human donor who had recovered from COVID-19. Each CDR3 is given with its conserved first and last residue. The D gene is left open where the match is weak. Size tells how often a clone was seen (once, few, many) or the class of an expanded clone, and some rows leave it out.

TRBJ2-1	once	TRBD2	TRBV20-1	CSARDYRSYNEQFF	TGCAGTGCCAGGGACTATCGCTCCTACAATGAGCAGTTCTTC
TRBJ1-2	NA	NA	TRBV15	CATSREADSLYGYTF	TGTGCCACCAGCAGAGAGGCAGATAGCCTGTATGGCTACACCTTC
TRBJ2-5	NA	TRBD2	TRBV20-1	CSARGTSGSIGPQETQYF	TGCAGTGCTAGAGGGACTAGCGGGAGTATCGGTCCCCAAGAGACCCAGTACTTC
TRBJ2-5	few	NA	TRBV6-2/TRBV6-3	CASSALASRETQYF	TGTGCCAGCAGTGCCCTAGCGAGCAGAGAGACCCAGTACTTC
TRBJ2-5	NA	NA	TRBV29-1	CGVARDSKGETQYF	TGCGGCGTTGCCCGGGACTCAAAAGGAGAGACCCAGTACTTC
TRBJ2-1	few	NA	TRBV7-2	CASSLAVSSYNEQFF	TGTGCCAGCAGCTTAGCGGTGAGCTCCTACAATGAGCAGTTCTTC
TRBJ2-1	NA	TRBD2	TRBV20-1	CSARDLAENEQFF	TGCAGTGCTAGAGATCTAGCGGAGAATGAGCAGTTCTTC
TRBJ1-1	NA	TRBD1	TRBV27	CASSPRDRVMMDTEAFF	TGTGCCAGCAGTCCCCGGGACAGGGTGATGATGGACACTGAAGCTTTCTTT
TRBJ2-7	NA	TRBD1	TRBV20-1	CSAGQGWIYEQYF	TGCAGTGCCGGACAGGGTTGGATATACGAGCAGTACTTC
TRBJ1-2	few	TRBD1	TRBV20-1	CSARGGGAPYGYTF	TGCAGTGCTAGAGGAGGGGGCGCGCCCTATGGCTACACCTTC
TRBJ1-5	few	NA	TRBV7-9	CASSPTALQPQHF	TGTGCCAGCAGCCCTACAGCACTTCAGCCCCAGCATTTT
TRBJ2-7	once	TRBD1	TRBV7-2	CASSLAGTETYEQYF	TGTGCCAGCAGCTTAGCGGGGACAGAGACCTACGAGCAGTACTTC
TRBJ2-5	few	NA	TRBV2	CASSENREETQYF	TGTGCCAGCAGTGAGAACAGGGAAGAGACCCAGTACTTC
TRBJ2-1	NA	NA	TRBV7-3	CASSLTYVGYNEQFF	TGTGCCAGCAGCTTAACGTACGTCGGCTACAATGAGCAGTTCTTC
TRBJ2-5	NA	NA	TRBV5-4	CASSLASSQETQYF	TGTGCCAGCAGCTTGGCAAGCAGCCAAGAGACCCAGTACTTC
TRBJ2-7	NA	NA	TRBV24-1	CATGDRNSYEQYF	TGTGCCACCGGGGACCGGAACTCCTACGAGCAGTACTTC
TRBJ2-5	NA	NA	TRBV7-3	CASSLTWKETQYF	TGTGCCAGCAGCTTAACGTGGAAAGAGACCCAGTACTTC
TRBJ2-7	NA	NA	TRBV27	CASSLLTSPPNEQYF	TGTGCCAGCAGTTTATTAACATCCCCCCCGAACGAGCAGTACTTC
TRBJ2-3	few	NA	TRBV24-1	CATSATSQTDTQYF	TGTGCCACCAGTGCGACTAGTCAAACAGATACGCAGTATTTT
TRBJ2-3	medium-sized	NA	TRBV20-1	CSATRTTDTQYF	TGCAGTGCTACACGTACCACAGATACGCAGTATTTT
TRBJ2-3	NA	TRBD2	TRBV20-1	CSARKRGGLLDTQYF	TGCAGTGCTAGGAAGCGGGGGGGCCTGTTAGATACGCAGTATTTT
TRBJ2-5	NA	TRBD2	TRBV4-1	CASSQVGLAAQETQYF	TGCGCCAGCAGCCAAGTAGGTCTAGCGGCGCAAGAGACCCAGTACTTC
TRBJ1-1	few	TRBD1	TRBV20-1	CSAKEDRGWAGTEAFF	TGCAGTGCTAAAGAGGACAGGGGGTGGGCTGGCACTGAAGCTTTCTTT
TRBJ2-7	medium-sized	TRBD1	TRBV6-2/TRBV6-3	CASAKTTGGYEQYF	TGTGCCAGCGCTAAGACGACAGGGGGGTACGAGCAGTACTTC
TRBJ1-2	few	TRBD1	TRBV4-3	CASSPRQGYGYTF	TGCGCCAGCAGCCCACGACAGGGTTATGGCTACACCTTC
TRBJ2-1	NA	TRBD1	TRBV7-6	CASSPKPRDSYNEQFF	TGTGCCAGCAGCCCAAAGCCTCGGGACAGCTACAATGAGCAGTTCTTC
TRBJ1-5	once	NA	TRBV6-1	CASTHSGRYEQYFGPGSLLNQHF	NA
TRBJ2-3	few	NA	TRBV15	CATSSHPTDTQYF	TGTGCCACCAGCAGCCACCCCACAGATACGCAGTATTTT
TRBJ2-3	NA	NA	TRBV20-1	CSARRAGEDPDTQYF	TGCAGTGCTCGACGTGCCGGAGAGGACCCAGATACGCAGTATTTT
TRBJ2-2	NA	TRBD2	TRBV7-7	CASSPSSGRTGELFF	TGTGCTAGCAGCCCCTCTAGCGGGAGGACCGGGGAGCTGTTTTTT
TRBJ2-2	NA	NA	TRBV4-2	CASSQVHGGMTGELFF	TGTGCCAGCAGCCAAGTTCATGGGGGGATGACCGGGGAGCTGTTTTTT
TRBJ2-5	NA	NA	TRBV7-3	CASSLSGVGETQYF	TGTGCCAGCAGCTTGTCAGGGGTAGGGGAGACCCAGTACTTC
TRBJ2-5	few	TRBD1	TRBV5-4	CASSLRDGTGGETQYF	TGTGCCAGCAGCTTGAGGGATGGGACAGGGGGGGAGACCCAGTACTTC
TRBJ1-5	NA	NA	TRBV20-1	CSAIVGNQPQHF	TGCAGTGCTATAGTCGGCAATCAGCCCCAGCATTTT
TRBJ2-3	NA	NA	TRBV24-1	CATSQSTDTQYF	TGTGCCACCAGTCAAAGCACAGATACGCAGTATTTT
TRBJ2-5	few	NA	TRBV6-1	CASSPQLQETQYF	TGTGCCAGCAGTCCACAACTCCAAGAGACCCAGTACTTC
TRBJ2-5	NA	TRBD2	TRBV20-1	CSAKRGGLAGEETQYF	TGCAGTGCTAAACGAGGGGGACTAGCGGGAGAAGAGACCCAGTACTTC
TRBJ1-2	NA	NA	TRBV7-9	CASSLKISYTF	TGTGCCAGCAGCTTAAAAATTAGCTACACCTTC
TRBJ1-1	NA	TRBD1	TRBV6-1	CASRRGLTGITEAFF	TGTGCCAGCAGACGGGGGCTGACAGGGATCACTGAAGCTTTCTTT
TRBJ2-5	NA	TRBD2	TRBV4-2	CASSQEGTSGIKTQYF	TGTGCCAGCAGCCAAGAGGGGACTAGCGGGATTAAGACCCAGTACTTC
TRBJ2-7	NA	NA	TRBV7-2	CASSLDRTTYEQYF	TGTGCCAGCAGCTTAGACAGAACTACCTACGAGCAGTACTTC
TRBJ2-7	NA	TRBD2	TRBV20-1	CSAGEPGLDHCEQYF	TGCAGTGCGGGGGAACCGGGACTAGACCACTGCGAGCAGTACTTC
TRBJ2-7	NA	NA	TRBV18	CASSPGTEQYF	TGTGCCAGCTCACCAGGGACCGAGCAGTACTTC
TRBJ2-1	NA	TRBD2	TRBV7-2	CASSYIAGGTPREQFF	TGTGCCAGCAGCTATATAGCGGGGGGGACACCCCGGGAGCAGTTCTTC
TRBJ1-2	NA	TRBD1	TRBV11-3	CASSFRTGGIYGYTF	TGTGCCAGCAGCTTTAGGACAGGGGGCATCTATGGCTACACCTTC